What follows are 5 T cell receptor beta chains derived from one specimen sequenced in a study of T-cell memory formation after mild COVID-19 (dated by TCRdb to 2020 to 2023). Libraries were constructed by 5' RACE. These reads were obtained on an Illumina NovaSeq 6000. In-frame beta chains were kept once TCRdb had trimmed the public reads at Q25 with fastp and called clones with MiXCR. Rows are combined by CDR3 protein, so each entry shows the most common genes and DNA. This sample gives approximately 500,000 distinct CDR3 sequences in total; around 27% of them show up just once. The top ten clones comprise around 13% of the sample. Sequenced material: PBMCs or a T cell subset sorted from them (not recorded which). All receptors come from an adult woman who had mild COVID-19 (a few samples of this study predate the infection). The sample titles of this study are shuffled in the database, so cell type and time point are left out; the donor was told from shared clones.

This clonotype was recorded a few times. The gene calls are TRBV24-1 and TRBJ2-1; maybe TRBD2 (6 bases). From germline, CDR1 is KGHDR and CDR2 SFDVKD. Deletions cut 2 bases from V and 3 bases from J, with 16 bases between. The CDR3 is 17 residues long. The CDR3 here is CATSDSTGAAIYNEQFF. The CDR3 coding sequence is TGTGCCACCAGTGATTCAACGGGAGCAGCGATCTACAATGAGCAGTTCTTC.

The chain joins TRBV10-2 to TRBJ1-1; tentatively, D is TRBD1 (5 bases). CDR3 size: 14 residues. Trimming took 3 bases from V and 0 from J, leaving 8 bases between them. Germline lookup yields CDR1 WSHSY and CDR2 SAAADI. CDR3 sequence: CASSDWGLNTEAFF. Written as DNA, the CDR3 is TGCGCCAGCAGTGATTGGGGGTTGAACACTGAAGCTTTCTTT.

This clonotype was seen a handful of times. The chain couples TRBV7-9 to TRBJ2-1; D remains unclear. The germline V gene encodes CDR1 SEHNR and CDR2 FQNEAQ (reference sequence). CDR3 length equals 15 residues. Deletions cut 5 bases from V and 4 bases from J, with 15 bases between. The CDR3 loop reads CASSHPGSQYNEQFF. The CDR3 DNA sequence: TGTGCCAGCAGCCACCCCGGTAGTCAGTACAATGAGCAGTTCTTC.

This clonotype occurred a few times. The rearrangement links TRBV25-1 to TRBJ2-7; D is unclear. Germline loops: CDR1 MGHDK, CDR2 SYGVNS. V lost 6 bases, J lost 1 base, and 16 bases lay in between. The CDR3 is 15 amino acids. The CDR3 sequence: CASRGKGSLSYEQYF. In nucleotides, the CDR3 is TGTGCCAGCAGGGGTAAAGGCTCTCTATCCTACGAGCAGTACTTC.

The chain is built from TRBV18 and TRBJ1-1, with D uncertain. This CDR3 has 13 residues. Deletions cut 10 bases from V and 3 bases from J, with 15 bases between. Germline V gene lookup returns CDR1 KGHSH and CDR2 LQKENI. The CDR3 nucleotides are TGTGCCACCGAACTCTCGAGGGACACTGAAGCTTTCTTT. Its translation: CATELSRDTEAFF.